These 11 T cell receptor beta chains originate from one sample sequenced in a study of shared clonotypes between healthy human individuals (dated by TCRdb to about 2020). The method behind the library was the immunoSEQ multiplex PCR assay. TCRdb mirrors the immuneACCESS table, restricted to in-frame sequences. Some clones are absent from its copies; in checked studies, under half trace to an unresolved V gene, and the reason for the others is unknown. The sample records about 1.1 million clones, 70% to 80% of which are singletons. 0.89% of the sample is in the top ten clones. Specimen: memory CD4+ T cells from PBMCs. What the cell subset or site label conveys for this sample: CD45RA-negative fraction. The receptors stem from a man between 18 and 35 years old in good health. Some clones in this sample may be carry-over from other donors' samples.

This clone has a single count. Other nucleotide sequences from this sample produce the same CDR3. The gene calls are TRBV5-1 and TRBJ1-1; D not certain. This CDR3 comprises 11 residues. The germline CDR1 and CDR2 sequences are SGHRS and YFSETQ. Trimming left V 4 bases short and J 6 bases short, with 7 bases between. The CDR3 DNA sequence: TGCGCCAGCAGCCGGGGTGCTGAAGCTTTCTTT. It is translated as CASSRGAEAFF. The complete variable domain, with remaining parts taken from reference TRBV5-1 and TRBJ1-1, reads KAGVTQTPRYLIKTRGQQVTLSCSPISGHRSVSWYQQTPGQGLQFLFEYFSETQRNKGNFPGRFSGRQFSNSRSEMNVSTLELGDSALYLCASSRGAEAFFGQGTRLTVV.

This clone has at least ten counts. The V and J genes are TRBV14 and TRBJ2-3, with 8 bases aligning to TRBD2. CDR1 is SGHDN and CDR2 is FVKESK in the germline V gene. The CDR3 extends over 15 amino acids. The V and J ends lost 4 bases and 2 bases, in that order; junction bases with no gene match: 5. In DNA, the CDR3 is TGTGCCAGCAGCCTAGCGGGGAGGCTCACAGATACGCAGTATTTT. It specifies CASSLAGRLTDTQYF.

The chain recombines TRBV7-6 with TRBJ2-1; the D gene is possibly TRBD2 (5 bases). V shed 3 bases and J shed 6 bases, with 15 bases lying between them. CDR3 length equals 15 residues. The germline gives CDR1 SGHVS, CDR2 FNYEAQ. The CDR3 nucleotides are TGTGCCAGCAGCTTTAGCTTAACTAGTGGCAATGAGCAGTTCTTC. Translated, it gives CASSFSLTSGNEQFF.

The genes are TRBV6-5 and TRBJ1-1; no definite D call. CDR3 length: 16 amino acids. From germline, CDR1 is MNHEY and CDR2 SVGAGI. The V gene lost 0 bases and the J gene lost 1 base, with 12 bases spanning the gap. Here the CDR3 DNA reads TGTGCCAGCAGTTACTCGAAGGTGGCATCGAACACTGAAGCTTTCTTT. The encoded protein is CASSYSKVASNTEAFF.

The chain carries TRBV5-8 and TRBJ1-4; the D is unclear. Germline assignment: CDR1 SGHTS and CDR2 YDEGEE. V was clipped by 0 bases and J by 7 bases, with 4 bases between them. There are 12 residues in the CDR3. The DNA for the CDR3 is TGTGCCAGCAGCTTGGATGCTGAAAAACTGTTTTTT. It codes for CASSLDAEKLFF.

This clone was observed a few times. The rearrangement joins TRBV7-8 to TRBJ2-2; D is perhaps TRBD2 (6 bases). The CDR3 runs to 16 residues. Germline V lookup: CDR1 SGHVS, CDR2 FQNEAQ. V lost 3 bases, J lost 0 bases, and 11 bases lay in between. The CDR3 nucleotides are TGTGCCAGCAGCTTTCAAGCGGGTTCGAACACCGGGGAGCTGTTTTTT. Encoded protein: CASSFQAGSNTGELFF.

Here the CDR3 DNA reads TGCGCCAGCAAGGGTCTCCCGGGCACTGAAGCTTTCTTT. Protein product: CASKGLPGTEAFF. The V and J genes are TRBV5-1 and TRBJ1-1; D is unclear. The CDR3 totals 13 residues. V gave up 6 bases and J gave up 4 bases, with 13 bases separating them. CDR1 SGHRS and CDR2 YFSETQ come from the germline V gene.

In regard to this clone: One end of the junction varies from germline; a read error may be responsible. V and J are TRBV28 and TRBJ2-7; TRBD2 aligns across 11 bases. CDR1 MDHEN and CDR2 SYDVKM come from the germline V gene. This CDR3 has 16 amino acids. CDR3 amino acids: CASSPPGLAGTDERYF. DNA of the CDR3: TGTGCCAGCAGTCCCCCCGGACTAGCGGGTACGGACGAGCGGTACTTC.

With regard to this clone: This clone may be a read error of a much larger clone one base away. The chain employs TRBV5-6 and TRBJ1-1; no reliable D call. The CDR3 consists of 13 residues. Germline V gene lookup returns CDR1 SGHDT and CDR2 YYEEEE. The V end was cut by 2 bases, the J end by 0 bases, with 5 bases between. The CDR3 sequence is CASSLQLNTEAFF. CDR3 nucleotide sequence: TGTGCCAGCAGCTTACAGTTGAACACTGAAGCTTTCTTT. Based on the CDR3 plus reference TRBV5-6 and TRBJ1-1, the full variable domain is DAGVTQSPTHLIKTRGQQVTLRCSPKSGHDTVSWYQQALGQGPQFIFQYYEEEERQRGNFPDRFSGHQFPNYSSELNVNALLLGDSALYLCASSLQLNTEAFFGQGTRLTVV.

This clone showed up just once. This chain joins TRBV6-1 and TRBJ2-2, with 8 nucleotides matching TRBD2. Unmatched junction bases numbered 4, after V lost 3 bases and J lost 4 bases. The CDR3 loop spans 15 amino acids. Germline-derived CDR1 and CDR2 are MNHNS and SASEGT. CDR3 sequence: CASSDRLAFTGELFF. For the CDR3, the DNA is TGTGCCAGCAGTGATAGACTAGCGTTCACCGGGGAGCTGTTTTTT.

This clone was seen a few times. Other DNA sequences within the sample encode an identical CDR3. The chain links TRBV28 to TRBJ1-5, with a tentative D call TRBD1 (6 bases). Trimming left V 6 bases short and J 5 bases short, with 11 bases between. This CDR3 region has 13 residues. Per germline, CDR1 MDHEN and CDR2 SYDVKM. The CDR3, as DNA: TGTGCCAGCAGGGAAGGGGGAGATCAGCCCCAGCATTTT. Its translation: CASREGGDQPQHF.